Listed below are T cell receptor beta chains from one sample, sequenced in a study of tumor-infiltrating lymphocytes in primary liver carcinoma. MiXCR, run by TCRdb on the multiplex PCR reads, gives a single entry per CDR3 protein. In the table there are roughly 120,000 distinct CDR3 sequences, 50% to 65% of which are singletons. Source material: liver tumor tissue from sampling region 1. These receptors were collected from a woman aged 55-75 years with primary liver carcinoma and hepatitis B virus infection. The CDR3 runs from the conserved cysteine through the conserved F or W. Fields, in order: J gene, clone size, D gene, V gene, CDR3 protein, CDR3 DNA. A D gene is named only where the DNA matches it firmly. The size entry is marked missing in some rows and otherwise reads once, few, many or a size class.

TRBJ1-4 | - | TRBD1 | TRBV11-3 | CASSLGDSKLKEKLFF | TGTGCCAGCAGCTTAGGGGACAGCAAATTAAAAGAAAAACTGTTTTTT
TRBJ2-3 | many | TRBD2 | TRBV6-5 | CASSSSRAGGLGTDTQYF | TGTGCCAGCAGTTCCTCTCGTGCGGGAGGCCTCGGCACAGATACGCAGTATTTT
TRBJ2-1 | many | - | TRBV6-5 | CASSTDMGGESYNEQFF | TGTGCCAGCAGTACCGACATGGGCGGGGAATCCTACAATGAGCAGTTCTTC
TRBJ2-2 | - | - | TRBV11-2 | CARNLDRTGELFF | TGTGCCCGCAACTTAGACAGGACTGGGGAGCTGTTTTTT
TRBJ2-1 | - | - | TRBV2 | CASREYNEQFF | TGTGCCAGCAGGGAATACAATGAGCAGTTCTTC
TRBJ1-2 | many | - | TRBV4-1 | CASSPLGRRGYTF | TGCGCCAGCAGCCCTTTGGGCCGGCGTGGCTACACCTTC
TRBJ1-5 | few | - | TRBV5-1 | CASRREPGQPQHF | TGCGCCAGCAGGAGGGAGCCGGGACAGCCCCAGCATTTT
TRBJ2-7 | - | - | TRBV5-6 | CASSALRQVHEQYF | TGTGCCAGCAGCGCCCTCCGACAGGTCCACGAGCAGTACTTC
TRBJ2-1 | once | - | TRBV4-1 | CARDRTRFDEQFF | TGCGCCAGGGACCGGACACGGTTCGATGAGCAGTTCTTC
TRBJ2-3 | many | - | TRBV6-6 | CASILGTTYSSDTQYF | TGTGCCAGCATTCTCGGGACAACCTACAGTAGCGATACGCAGTATTTT
TRBJ2-2 | few | - | TRBV30 | CAWEGLYTGELFF | TGTGCCTGGGAGGGCCTATACACCGGGGAGCTGTTTTTT
TRBJ2-3 | many | TRBD2 | TRBV6-5 | CASSYSPLAGHTDTQYF | TGTGCCAGCAGTTACTCCCCGCTAGCGGGACACACAGATACGCAGTATTTT
TRBJ2-1 | - | TRBD2 | TRBV11-2 | CASSRASSYRSSGGPNEQFF | TGTGCCAGCAGCCGTGCCAGCAGCTATAGGTCCAGCGGGGGCCCAAATGAGCAGTTCTTC
TRBJ2-7 | - | TRBD1 | TRBV11-3 | CASSPESGGNYEQYF | TGTGCAAGCAGCCCCGAGTCAGGGGGCAACTACGAGCAGTACTTC
TRBJ2-3 | - | TRBD2 | TRBV11-3 | CVSSLVLAGLGTQYF | TGTGTCAGCAGCTTAGTACTAGCGGGACTAGGTACGCAGTATTTT
TRBJ2-1 | many | TRBD2 | TRBV4-2 | CASSQDLAGNPIRFF | TGTGCCAGCAGCCAAGATTTAGCGGGAAACCCTATTCGGTTCTTC
TRBJ2-7 | many | - | TRBV28 | CASSTSGTGGTSGYEQYF | TGTGCCAGCAGTACCTCCGGGACAGGGGGGACTAGCGGTTACGAGCAGTACTTC
TRBJ2-1 | - | TRBD1 | TRBV5-1 | CTSSSGTDYNEQFF | TGCACCAGCAGCTCTGGGACAGACTACAATGAGCAGTTCTTC
TRBJ2-3 | many | - | TRBV6-1 | CASSEDNANSDTQYF | TGTGCCAGCAGTGAAGATAATGCAAATTCGGATACGCAGTATTTT
TRBJ2-3 | many | - | TRBV5-5 | CASSLGAASTDTQYF | TGTGCCAGCAGCTTGGGGGCAGCTAGCACAGATACGCAGTATTTT
TRBJ2-1 | - | TRBD2 | TRBV11-2 | CASTVRAGGLNEQFF | TGTGCCAGCACCGTGCGGGCGGGAGGTCTCAATGAGCAGTTCTTC
TRBJ1-1 | - | - | TRBV5-1 | CASSLGGENEAFF | TGCGCCAGCAGCTTGGGAGGGGAAAATGAAGCTTTCTTT
TRBJ1-2 | - | - | TRBV11-2 | CASNGQGWGYTF | TGTGCCAGCAACGGGCAGGGCTGGGGCTACACCTTC
TRBJ1-5 | many | - | TRBV6-1 | CASSAAGWGNQPQHF | TGTGCCAGCAGTGCTGCCGGCTGGGGCAATCAGCCCCAGCATTTT
TRBJ1-5 | few | TRBD1 | TRBV30 | CAWSVRDRFTSDGQPQHF | TGTGCCTGGAGTGTAAGGGACAGGTTTACAAGTGACGGTCAGCCCCAGCATTTT
TRBJ2-3 | - | TRBD2 | TRBV11-2 | CASSLHTSGTGDTHYF | TGTGCCAGCAGCCTACACACTAGCGGCACCGGAGATACGCATTATTTT
TRBJ2-2 | - | - | TRBV11-2 | CASGLDRIGELFF | TGTGCCAGCGGCTTAGATAGGATTGGGGAACTGTTTTTT
TRBJ2-1 | - | - | TRBV11-2 | CASNYTTGGSYNEQFF | TGTGCCAGCAACTATACGACAGGTGGTTCCTACAATGAGCAGTTCTTC
TRBJ2-7 | - | TRBD2 | TRBV5-1 | CASNLDPSGTYNEQYF | TGCGCCAGCAACTTGGATCCTAGCGGGACTTACAATGAGCAGTACTTC
TRBJ2-1 | - | TRBD2 | TRBV11-2 | CASSLGLVVHNEQFF | TGTGCCAGCAGCTTGGGACTAGTGGTACACAATGAGCAGTTCTTC
TRBJ2-3 | few | TRBD2 | TRBV5-1 | CASSSQTSEVRNTQYF | TGCGCCAGCAGCTCCCAGACTAGCGAGGTCAGAAATACGCAGTATTTT
TRBJ2-1 | few | - | TRBV28 | CASPPRGAGVTYNEQFF | TGTGCCAGCCCCCCCCGTGGCGCAGGCGTTACCTACAATGAGCAGTTCTTC
TRBJ2-7 | - | - | TRBV5-1 | CASSSGIYERYF | TGCGCCAGCAGCTCGGGAATATACGAGCGGTACTTC
TRBJ2-3 | many | TRBD1 | TRBV10-2 | CASSGDRSDTQYF | TGCGCCAGCAGTGGGGACAGGTCAGATACGCAGTATTTT
TRBJ2-1 | many | - | TRBV12-3/TRBV12-4 | CASSLTAAHNEQFF | TGTGCCAGCAGTTTGACCGCTGCCCACAATGAGCAGTTCTTC
TRBJ2-3 | - | - | TRBV29-1 | CSVEGTPNLDTQYF | TGTAGCGTTGAAGGGACTCCTAATTTAGATACGCAGTATTTT
TRBJ2-1 | many | - | TRBV29-1 | CSVVEAPGKQFF | TGCAGCGTTGTAGAAGCTCCCGGGAAGCAGTTCTTC
TRBJ2-7 | many | - | TRBV6-1 | CASRLLVEQYF | TGTGCCAGCCGCTTATTGGTCGAGCAGTACTTC
TRBJ1-5 | - | - | TRBV4-2 | CASSQNMYNNQPQHF | TGTGCCAGCAGCCAAAATATGTACAACAACCAGCCCCAGCATTTT
TRBJ2-2 | - | - | TRBV11-2 | CASSFPRLHANTGGLFF | TGTGCCAGCAGCTTCCCCCGACTTCACGCGAACACCGGGGGGCTGTTTTTT
TRBJ1-1 | few | - | TRBV19 | CASSMKGFLTEAFF | TGTGCCAGTAGTATGAAAGGGTTCCTCACTGAAGCTTTCTTT